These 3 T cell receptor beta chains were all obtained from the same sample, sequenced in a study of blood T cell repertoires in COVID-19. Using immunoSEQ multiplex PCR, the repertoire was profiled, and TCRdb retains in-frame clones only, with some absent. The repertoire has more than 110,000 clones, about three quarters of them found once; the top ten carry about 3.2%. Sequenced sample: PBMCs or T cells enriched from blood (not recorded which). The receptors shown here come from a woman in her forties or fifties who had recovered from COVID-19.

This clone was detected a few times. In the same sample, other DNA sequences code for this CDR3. The CDR3 DNA follows: TGCGCCAGCAGCTTAGTGGCGGGACCCTACGAGCAGTACTTC. As protein: CASSLVAGPYEQYF. This chain links TRBV5-1 with TRBJ2-7; maybe TRBD2 (6 bases). The germline V gene has CDR1 SGHRS and CDR2 YFSETQ. Trimming took off 2 bases at V and 2 bases at J, with 11 bases between the two ends. This CDR3 has 14 residues.

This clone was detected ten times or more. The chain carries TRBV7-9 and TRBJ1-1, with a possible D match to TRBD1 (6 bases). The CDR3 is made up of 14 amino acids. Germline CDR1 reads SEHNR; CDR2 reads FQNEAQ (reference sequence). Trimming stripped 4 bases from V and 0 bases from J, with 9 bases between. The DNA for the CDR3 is TGTGCCAGCAGCTCCGGGACACTGAACACTGAAGCTTTCTTT. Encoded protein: CASSSGTLNTEAFF.

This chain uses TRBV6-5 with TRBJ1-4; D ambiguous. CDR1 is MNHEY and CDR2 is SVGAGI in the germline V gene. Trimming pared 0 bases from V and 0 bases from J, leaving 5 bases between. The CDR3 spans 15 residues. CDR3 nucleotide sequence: TGTGCCAGCAGTTACTCAACTGCAACTAATGAAAAACTGTTTTTT. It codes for CASSYSTATNEKLFF.